This TCR beta chain was profiled in a study of T-cell memory formation after mild COVID-19 (dated by TCRdb to 2020 to 2023). Background for the entire study: TCR sequence clusters from the two donors were largely donor specific. Longitudinal TCRalpha and TCRbeta repertoire sequencing tracked T-cell clones expanding and contracting after mild COVID-19 in two donors. The cohort was made up of two young adult volunteers, one female and one male, who were previously healthy. Results and caveats for the whole study, not just this receptor: Some responding clones were detected in pre-infection memory, which suggested that pre-existing cross-reactive memory T cells had joined the SARS-CoV-2 response. The study included only a couple of mild cases, and larger cohorts that include severe cases with pre-infection samples were judged to be necessary. Contracting CD4+ clones were found mainly in CM and EM memory subsets, while CD8+ clones were enriched in EMRA. Whether the second-wave clones peaking on day 37 were SARS-CoV-2 specific was not confirmed. Balanced CD4/CD8 phenotypes were observed for clones contracting from day 15 to 85, whereas a bias towards CD4+ was observed for a second wave of clones expanding from day 15 to 37.

Ficoll-Paque density gradient centrifugation was the method used to isolate PBMCs. As encoded in the germline V gene, CDR1 is SGHTA while CDR2 is FQGNSA. The CDR3 contains 15 residues, cysteine and phenylalanine counted. Only the CDR3 portion is preserved as DNA: 45 bases, with reading frame beginning at the first base. V is clipped by 5 bases and J by 2 bases, and the sequence between their germline boundaries is 14 bases long. The run used an Illumina NovaSeq 6000. TCRalpha and TCRbeta cDNA libraries were built by 5'RACE with constant-segment primers, adding sample barcodes and unique molecular identifiers. Trizol reagent was used to extract RNA from every sample. Libraries were amplified in two PCR steps, with a second sample barcode and Illumina TruSeq adapters added in the second step. Sequencing of libraries was performed on an Illumina NovaSeq with 2 x 150 bp paired-end reads. Per the source publication's procedure: Reads were demultiplexed and collapsed into UMI-guided consensus sequences with migec v1.2.7. With mixcr v2.1.11, UMI consensuses were aligned to TRA and TRB V and J templates and assembled into clonotypes. Clonotypes were classified as expanded or contracted when called significant by both edgeR and NoisET, with noise models trained on biological replicates. For edgeR calls, the thresholds were a false discovery rate-adjusted p below 0.01 and a log2 fold-change of 1. As an exploratory analysis of dynamics, PCA with hierarchical clustering was applied to max-normalized trajectories of the 1000 most abundant clonotypes. Each responding clone was given a CD4 or CD8 phenotype based on the CD4+ and CD8+ repertoires, which had been sequenced separately. Starting from the raw public reads, TCRdb applied fastp trimming at Q25, assembled clones with MiXCR and retained in-frame beta chains. Every entry covers one CDR3 protein and lists the most common genes and DNA from its rows. The V and J calls here are based on TCRdb, not the publication. In all, the sample holds about 260,000 distinct CDR3 sequences, and 15% to 20% of those were seen once. The leading ten clones occupy under 25% of the sample.

With respect to this clonotype: What antigen it recognizes has not been identified. No base qualities exist here, and no much larger clone lies one base off it.

Sequenced material: PBMCs or a T cell subset sorted from them (not recorded which). This TCR was recovered from a man younger than 35 who had mild COVID-19 (a few samples of this study predate the infection). The sample titles of this study are shuffled in the database, so cell type and time point are left out; the donor was told from shared clones. This sequence uses TRBV7-2 and TRBJ2-3; the D gene is possibly TRBD1 or TRBD2, each agreeing over 5 bases. The bases are TGTGCCAGCAGCCCGTTAGAGGGGTACACAGATACGCAGTATTTT. Its protein reads: CASSPLEGYTDTQYF.